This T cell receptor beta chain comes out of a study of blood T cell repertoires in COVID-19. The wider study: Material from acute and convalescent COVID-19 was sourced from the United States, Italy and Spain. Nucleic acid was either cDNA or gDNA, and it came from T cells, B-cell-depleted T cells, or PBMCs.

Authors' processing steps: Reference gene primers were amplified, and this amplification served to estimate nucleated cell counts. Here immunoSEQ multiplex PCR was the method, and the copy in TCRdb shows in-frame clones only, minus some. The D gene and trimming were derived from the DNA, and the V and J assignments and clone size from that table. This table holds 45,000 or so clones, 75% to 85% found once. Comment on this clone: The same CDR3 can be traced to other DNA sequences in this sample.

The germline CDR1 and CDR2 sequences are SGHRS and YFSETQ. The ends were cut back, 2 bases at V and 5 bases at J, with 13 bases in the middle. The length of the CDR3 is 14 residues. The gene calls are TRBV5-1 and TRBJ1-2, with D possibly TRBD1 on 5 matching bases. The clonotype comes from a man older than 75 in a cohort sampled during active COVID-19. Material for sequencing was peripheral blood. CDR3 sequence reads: CASSFTGGGYGYTF. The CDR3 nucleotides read TGCGCCAGCAGCTTTACGGGCGGGGGGTATGGCTACACCTTC.